What follows describes a single TCR beta chain. What it binds is not known. The data derive from a study of vaccination effects on CD4 cells after COVID-19. Looking at the study overall: A couple of convalescent patients gave samples 16 days and one week before vaccination. General study findings and limits: Convalescents showed post-vaccine spike-reactive clones that were mainly new vaccine-induced clones. Pronounced clonal contraction occurred in clones induced by infection and by vaccine late after vaccination.

Germline lookup yields CDR1 GTSNPN and CDR2 SVGIG (reference sequence). This CDR3 has 14 residues. Trimming stripped 0 bases from V and 4 bases from J, with 12 bases between. Isolation of CD4+ T cells took place after 10 days of culture. Confirmation by PCR established that the person had SARS-CoV-2 infection between March and December 2020. The protocol was immunoSEQ multiplex PCR, while the TCRdb copy is restricted to in-frame clones and leaves out a portion. The table shows 50,000 to 75,000 clones, with approximately 78% occurring only once. The receptor was isolated from a human donor who had a prior SARS-CoV-2 infection. The chain links TRBV30 to TRBJ1-1; TRBD1 might be the D (5 bases). The source material was CD4+ T cells from PBMCs cultured without peptide, sampled before COVID-19 vaccination. The CDR3 loop is CAWSVYSGGTEAFF. The CDR3 region has the DNA TGTGCCTGGAGTGTATATTCGGGGGGCACTGAAGCTTTCTTT.